This T cell receptor beta chain was profiled in a study of beta chain features in type 1 diabetes (dated by TCRdb to the late 2010s). Regarding the complete study: No differences in mean age, gender distribution, total cell number or subset yield were found between patients and healthy donors. A total of about 100,000,000 sorted cells were examined across all samples, and RNA yield correlated strongly with the number of cells per subset. Regulatory and stem cell-like memory subsets were isolated from only 8 patients and roughly 8 healthy donors, whereas naive and central memory subsets came from all 28 donors. The study compared the TCRB repertoires of sorted circulating CD4+ T cell subsets in recently diagnosed type 1 diabetes patients with those in matched healthy donors. General findings and caveats noted by the study authors: PCR might favor shorter templates, but patient and control samples were amplified and corrected together, so any skew would affect both groups equally. HLA sub-analyses involved small numbers of individuals, so any influence of HLA type on TCRB rearrangement remained unresolved. Naive, central memory and regulatory TCRB repertoires appeared to be more alike among patients than among healthy donors. Patients with type 1 diabetes made fewer insertions and deleted more nucleotides at VDJ recombination sites, implying thymic rearrangement abnormalities. Because cDNA was sequenced instead of genomic DNA, highly expressing activated cells could be over-represented, though the groups showed no difference in activation or CD3 levels. A moderate but significant shortening of TCRB CDR3 length was observed in type 1 diabetes patients in all four CD4+ subsets.

Each donor gave one peripheral blood draw, roughly 110 mL on average, collected into heparinised tubes. Using a panel that included CD45RO, CCR7, CD25, CD127, CD95 and CD27, naive, central memory, regulatory and stem cell-like memory CD4+ T cells were sorted on a BD FACSAria II. All sorted populations exceeded 95% purity. PBMCs were isolated immediately by Lymphoprep density gradient centrifugation and stained directly without culture. To minimize batch effects, samples were stained and sorted in pairs, one healthy donor with one patient per experiment. The entire amount of isolated RNA was reverse transcribed using the High Capacity cDNA Reverse Transcription Kit, so the sequenced TCRB transcripts were expressed ones. Deep immunoSEQ sequencing was performed on naive, central memory and regulatory T cell samples, with an average of about 3.6 million total reads per sample. Sorted cells were lysed in RLT buffer and RNA was extracted with DNase-treated RNeasy Micro or Mini kits, depending on cell number. Each cell subset was processed separately to prevent cross-contamination, with patient and healthy donor samples processed together. The immunoSEQ multiplex PCR was used to amplify TCRB sequences from cDNA, generating 87-bp fragments that spanned the CDR3 region. The amplicons were sequenced using the Illumina HiSeq platform. Per the source publication's procedure: PCR bias was corrected computationally using synthetic template baselines, and reads within Hamming distance 2 were collapsed, with unmergeable singletons discarded. By aligning reads against IMGT, V, D and J genes, CDR3 length, and insertions or deletions at six rearrangement sites were assigned. Within each subset, clonotype counts were normalized to the number of sorted cells before true diversity and Gini coefficients were calculated with the tcR R package. The overlap coefficient, calculated on TCRB nucleotide sequences, was used to measure repertoire sharing. In TCRdb, the immuneACCESS table is reduced to in-frame sequences with V and J assigned. These tables do not hold every clone; where another copy was compared, an unresolved V gene accounts for under half, and the others remain unexplained. V and J calls and clone size follow that table, whereas D and trimming were derived from the DNA. The sample records about 320,000 clones, about 14% of which are singletons. The ten top clones hold more than 6.5% of the sample.

About this clone itself: Its antigen has not been determined. No qualities accompany the bases; no much larger clone lies one base away.

According to the germline V gene, CDR1 reads SGHTA and CDR2 reads FQGNSA. Its CDR3 holds 16 amino acids, cysteine through phenylalanine. The entry retains the CDR3 DNA only, 48 bases that are in frame from base 1. V sheds 0 bases and J sheds 5 bases, leaving 14 bases between their ends. The chain is assembled from TRBV7-2 and TRBJ2-1; a weak D assignment points to TRBD1 (5 bases agree). This clonotype was sampled from a man between 25 and 39 years old in good health. The sample taken for sequencing was central memory CD4+ T cells from blood. The sequence in DNA is TGTGCCAGCAGCTTAGCGGTGCAGGGTGGGGACAATGAGCAGTTCTTC. It translates to CASSLAVQGGDNEQFF.